One sample yielded the 22 T cell receptor beta chains listed below, sequenced in a study of identical twins. TCRdb recomputed calls from the 5' RACE reads with MiXCR, one row per CDR3 protein. This table has over 600,000 distinct CDR3 sequences, 21% appearing once. These same data were also listed under a study on T cells expressing NK-cell markers.

Sequences were obtained from PBMCs. These receptors were taken from a woman under 30 in good health.

The table lists this clonotype with a few counts. The V call is TRBV6-5, the J call TRBJ1-1, with 7 nucleotides matching TRBD1. Germline CDR1 is MNHEY and CDR2 is SVGAGI. CDR3 length: 17 residues. Trimming removed 4 bases from V and 3 bases from J; junction bases left unmatched: 14. In DNA, the CDR3 is TGTGCCAGCAGTTTTACCACAGGGGTAAAGTCGGACACTGAAGCTTTCTTT. Protein sequence: CASSFTTGVKSDTEAFF.

J is TRBJ1-4 and V is TRBV20-1; D uncertain. CDR1 is DFQATT, CDR2 SNEGSKA, per germline (reference sequence). The CDR3 is 13 amino acids. CDR3 loop: CSASVLRGEKLFF. CDR3 sequence (DNA): TGCAGCGCTTCGGTTCTACGTGGTGAAAAACTGTTTTTT.

This clonotype has more than one count but fewer than ten. The chain joins TRBV12-3 or TRBV12-4 to TRBJ2-1, with D perhaps TRBD1 or TRBD2 (6 bases each). The V and J ends lost 8 bases and 9 bases respectively, with 17 bases between them. The CDR3 spans 13 residues. CDR3 loop: CASRRGALIEQFF. The CDR3, as DNA: TGTGCCAGCCGTAGGGGGGCCCTTATTGAGCAGTTCTTC.

This clonotype was detected ten times or more. This chain uses TRBV4-2 with TRBJ2-7, with D perhaps matching TRBD1 or TRBD2 (6 bases each). Germline V gene data show CDR1 as LGHNA and CDR2 as YNFKEQ. This CDR3 spans 14 amino acids. Trimming pared 1 base from V and 6 bases from J, leaving 13 bases between. CDR3 in amino acids: CASSQGGARGEQYF. The CDR3 bases are TGTGCCAGCAGCCAAGGGGGGGCTCGGGGCGAGCAGTACTTC.

This clonotype was seen only a few times. The chain recombines TRBV4-3 with TRBJ1-5, with D hard to call. Between the trimmed V and J ends, which lost 3 bases and 9 bases, there was a span of 18 bases. The CDR3 extends over 15 amino acids. CDR1 and CDR2 (germline): LGHNA, YSLEER. For the CDR3, the DNA is TGCGCCAGCAGCCAGGATCGGTTTGCTCTATCGCCCCAGCATTTT. Amino acids: CASSQDRFALSPQHF.

The gene calls are TRBV5-1 and TRBJ1-5, with D uncertain. Trimming left V 0 bases short and J 3 bases short, with 13 bases between. The CDR3 is 16 residues long. Germline values: CDR1 SGHRS, CDR2 YFSETQ. The CDR3 is CASSLGPQFPNQPQHF. The CDR3 DNA follows: TGCGCCAGCAGCTTGGGACCACAATTCCCCAATCAGCCCCAGCATTTT.

This rearrangement joins TRBV5-1 to TRBJ1-1; no definite D call. This CDR3 comprises 13 residues. CDR1 is SGHRS, CDR2 YFSETQ, per germline. V dropped 5 bases and J dropped 11 bases, with 19 bases sitting between them. The CDR3 loop reads CASSQEIGRSAFF. The CDR3 DNA reads as TGCGCCAGCAGTCAGGAGATCGGGAGATCGGCTTTCTTT.

The genes are TRBV12-3 or TRBV12-4 and TRBJ2-2, with 15 bases fitting TRBD2. With V trimmed by 0 bases and J by 13 bases, 6 bases remained unmatched. The CDR3 sequence is 16 residues long. In DNA, the CDR3 is TGTGCCAGCAGTTTAGCTCTACGGACTAGCGGGAGGGCGCTGTTTTTT. Its translation: CASSLALRTSGRALFF.

This clonotype was seen a few times. The rearrangement links TRBV5-5 to TRBJ2-7, with no clear D. This CDR3 has 14 residues. The germline gives CDR1 SGHKS, CDR2 YYEKEE (reference sequence). Trimming took off 0 bases at V and 2 bases at J, with 9 bases between the two ends. The CDR3 spells CASSLAVTAYEQYF. The CDR3, as DNA: TGTGCCAGCAGCTTGGCCGTCACAGCCTACGAGCAGTACTTC.

This clonotype turned up a few times. The chain carries TRBV10-3 and TRBJ2-3; TRBD1 is a possible D gene (6 bases). The germline CDR1 and CDR2 sequences are ENHRY and SYGVKD. The CDR3 runs to 15 residues. V lost 4 bases, J lost 4 bases, and 15 bases lay in between. DNA for the CDR3: TGTGCCATCAGTGCGGGCCAGGGGTTTTCAGATACGCAGTATTTT. It is translated as CAISAGQGFSDTQYF.

This clonotype was picked up a small number of times. V is TRBV12-3 or TRBV12-4 and J is TRBJ2-7, with a weak D call TRBD1 (5 bases). The V and J ends lost 3 bases and 6 bases respectively, with 15 bases between them. The CDR3 totals 14 residues. The CDR3 region has the DNA TGTGCCAGCAGTTTGGTAGGGGTCCCTCCCGAGCAGTACTTC. Its protein is CASSLVGVPPEQYF.

V gene TRBV4-3 combines with J gene TRBJ2-4; 7 nucleotides agree with TRBD2. The CDR3 extends over 17 amino acids. Trimming at V came to 0 bases and at J to 6 bases, leaving 11 bases not matched to a gene. CDR1 is LGHNA and CDR2 is YSLEER in the germline V gene. The CDR3: CASSQDDSGWTGNIQYF. Here the CDR3 DNA reads TGCGCCAGCAGCCAAGACGATAGCGGGTGGACCGGAAACATTCAGTACTTC.

This clonotype was seen more than once but under ten times. The rearrangement joins TRBV29-1 to TRBJ2-3; D might be TRBD2 (7 bases). Trimming took off 4 bases at V and 3 bases at J, with 20 bases between the two ends. The CDR3 extends over 16 amino acids. Per the germline V gene, CDR1 is SQVTM and CDR2 is ANQGSEA. The CDR3 nucleotides read TGCAGCGTTGGTTTTAGAACAGGGAGGGGGACAGATACGCAGTATTTT. Its translation: CSVGFRTGRGTDTQYF.

Only a few counts were recorded for this clonotype. The V and J genes are TRBV6-1 and TRBJ2-5; possibly TRBD2 for D (6 bases). V was cut by 6 bases and J by 5 bases, with 16 bases left in between. The CDR3 runs to 14 residues. Germline lookup yields CDR1 MNHNS and CDR2 SASEGT. CDR3 nucleotides: TGTGCCAGCAGGAAGGGTTGGGGGGTGGAGACCCAGTACTTC. The encoded protein is CASRKGWGVETQYF.

This clonotype showed up just a few times. The chain carries TRBV7-9 and TRBJ2-1; 7 bases match TRBD2. Looked up from germline, CDR1 is SEHNR and CDR2 is FQNEAQ (reference sequence). The CDR3 consists of 14 residues. The V and J ends lost 2 bases and 9 bases, in that order; junction bases with no gene match: 7. CDR3: CASSLLGRGGEQFF. The CDR3 DNA sequence: TGTGCCAGCAGCTTATTGGGGAGGGGTGGTGAGCAGTTCTTC.

On this clonotype: This likely comes from a read error, as the CDR3 has no conserved phenylalanine or tryptophan at its end. The chain combines TRBV29-1 with TRBJ1-2; 7 bases are a match to TRBD1. Losses at the gene ends were 8 bases for V and 4 bases for J; bases not matched to a gene: 10. The germline V gene has CDR1 SQVTM and CDR2 ANQGSEA. This CDR3 has 13 amino acids. CDR3 loop: CSLWDSTIYGYTI. In nucleotides, the CDR3 is TGCAGCCTATGGGACAGCACTATCTATGGCTACACCATC.

V is TRBV4-2 and J is TRBJ2-7; the D gene is possibly TRBD2 (5 bases). The CDR3 covers 14 residues. The V gene lost 5 bases and the J gene lost 3 bases, with 14 bases spanning the gap. CDR1 LGHNA and CDR2 YNFKEQ come from the germline V gene. CDR3 amino acids: CASSSSNGNYEQYF. CDR3 nucleotide sequence: TGTGCCAGCAGCTCCTCTAACGGGAACTACGAGCAGTACTTC.

A word on this clonotype: The junction departs from germline at one end; a sequencing error may be responsible. V gene TRBV5-6 combines with J gene TRBJ2-7, with D possibly being TRBD1 (5 bases). The CDR3 extends over 12 amino acids. Germline V gene sequence: CDR1 SGHDT, CDR2 YYEEEE. The CDR3 sequence is CASSWGSNEQYF. Here the CDR3 DNA reads TGTGCCAGCAGCTGGGGCTCCAACGAGCAGTACTTC.

This clonotype was seen at least ten times. The chain recombines TRBV12-3 or TRBV12-4 with TRBJ1-5, with a possible D match to TRBD1 (5 bases). V was shortened by 5 bases and J by 5 bases, with 16 bases between the two germline ends. The CDR3 contains 15 residues. The CDR3 DNA follows: TGTGCCAGCAGTCGGCAGGGATCACGGGATCAGCCCCAGCATTTT. It specifies CASSRQGSRDQPQHF.

This chain joins TRBV6-5 and TRBJ2-6; tentatively, D is TRBD2 (5 bases). Germline V gives CDR1 MNHEY, CDR2 SVGAGI. CDR3 length: 19 amino acids. V dropped 3 bases and J dropped 2 bases, with 20 bases sitting between them. CDR3: CASSYRRSISLAGANVLTF. CDR3 sequence (DNA): TGTGCCAGCAGTTATCGGAGGTCCATAAGCCTGGCTGGGGCCAACGTCCTGACTTTC.

The rearrangement links TRBV12-3 or TRBV12-4 to TRBJ2-1; 7 bases are shared with TRBD1. J lost 0 bases, V lost 5 bases, and 10 bases had no gene match. CDR3 size: 17 residues. This chain's CDR3 is CASSPGTAESSYNEQFF. Here the CDR3 DNA reads TGTGCCAGCAGTCCAGGGACAGCGGAGAGCTCCTACAATGAGCAGTTCTTC.

In this sample, this clonotype turned up a few times. The CDR3 region is CASGRTTTGAHYNEQFF. In DNA, the CDR3 is TGTGCCAGCGGCAGAACGACGACAGGGGCGCATTACAATGAGCAGTTCTTC. The chain couples TRBV7-2 to TRBJ2-1; TRBD1 matches 8 bases. V shed 8 bases and J 4 bases; nucleotides not matched to a gene: 16. The V gene's germline CDR1 is SGHTA and CDR2 FQGNSA. The CDR3 contains 17 residues.